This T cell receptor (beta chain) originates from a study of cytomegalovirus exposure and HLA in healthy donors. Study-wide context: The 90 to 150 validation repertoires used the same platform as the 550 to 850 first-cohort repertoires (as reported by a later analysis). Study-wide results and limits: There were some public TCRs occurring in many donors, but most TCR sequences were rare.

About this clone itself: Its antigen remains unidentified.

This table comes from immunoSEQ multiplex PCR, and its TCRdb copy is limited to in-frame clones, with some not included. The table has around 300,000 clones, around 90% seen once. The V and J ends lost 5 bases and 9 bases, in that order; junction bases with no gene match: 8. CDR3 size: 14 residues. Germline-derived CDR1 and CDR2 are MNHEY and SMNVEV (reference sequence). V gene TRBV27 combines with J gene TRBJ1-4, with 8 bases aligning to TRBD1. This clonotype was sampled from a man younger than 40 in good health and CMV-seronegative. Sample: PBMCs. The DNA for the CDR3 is TGTGCCAGCAGTCCCGGGGACAGGAATCAAAAACTGTTTTTT. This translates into CASSPGDRNQKLFF.